These T cell receptor beta chains were read from a single sample in a study of spatial heterogeneity in lung cancer. TCRdb reprocessed the 5' RACE reads via MiXCR and lists one record per CDR3 protein. The sample has 45,000 to 55,000 distinct CDR3 sequences, roughly 5% seen once. Sample: PBMCs, taken at surgery. The source of these receptors is a male donor with early-stage non-small cell lung cancer. Each CDR3 is given with its conserved first and last residue. D genes are given only for firm matches. The size entry gives once, few, many, or a class for an expanded clone.

CASATAPVFGSRQYF | TGTGCCAGCGCCACGGCCCCCGTTTTCGGAAGCCGACAGTACTTC | TRBV6-2/TRBV6-3 | few | TRBJ2-7 | NA | 15
CASSPAPGVAGGSSYNEQFF | TGTGCCAGCAGCCCAGCCCCGGGGGTAGCGGGAGGTTCCTCCTACAATGAGCAGTTCTTC | TRBV7-8 | many | TRBJ2-1 | TRBD2 | 20
CAISGRSGRTYEQYF | TGTGCCATCTCAGGCCGTTCGGGGCGAACCTACGAGCAGTACTTC | TRBV10-3 | few | TRBJ2-7 | NA | 15
CASSSTGSNTGELFF | TGCGCCAGCAGCTCAACCGGTTCGAACACCGGGGAGCTGTTTTTT | TRBV5-1 | many | TRBJ2-2 | NA | 15
CASSQDVSSPLHF | TGCGCCAGCAGCCAAGATGTCAGTTCACCCCTCCACTTT | TRBV4-1 | many | TRBJ1-6 | NA | 13
CASRLARAYNEQFF | TGTGCCAGCAGACTAGCGAGAGCATACAATGAGCAGTTCTTC | TRBV6-5 | many | TRBJ2-1 | TRBD2 | 14
CASSERGAQSGSPLHF | TGTGCCAGCAGTGAGAGGGGGGCCCAGTCGGGTTCACCCCTCCACTTT | TRBV25-1 | many | TRBJ1-6 | NA | 16
CASSPVGGTEAFF | TGTGCCAGCAGCCCTGTTGGAGGAACTGAAGCTTTCTTT | TRBV3-1 | many | TRBJ1-1 | NA | 13
CASSREGGETQYF | TGCGCCAGCAGCCGGGAAGGAGGAGAGACCCAGTACTTC | TRBV5-1 | many | TRBJ2-5 | NA | 13
CASSLDGTSGSRETQYF | TGTGCCAGCAGCTTAGATGGGACTAGCGGGAGTAGAGAGACCCAGTACTTC | TRBV11-2 | many | TRBJ2-5 | TRBD2 | 17
CASKGLETQYF | TGCGCCAGCAAAGGGTTAGAGACCCAGTACTTC | TRBV10-2 | many | TRBJ2-5 | NA | 11
CASSQEVFSISEQFF | TGCGCCAGCAGCCAAGAGGTTTTTAGCATCAGTGAGCAGTTCTTC | TRBV4-3 | many | TRBJ2-1 | NA | 15
CASSLGTGPAYEQYF | TGCGCCAGCAGCTTGGGGACAGGACCCGCCTACGAGCAGTACTTC | TRBV5-1 | many | TRBJ2-7 | TRBD1 | 15